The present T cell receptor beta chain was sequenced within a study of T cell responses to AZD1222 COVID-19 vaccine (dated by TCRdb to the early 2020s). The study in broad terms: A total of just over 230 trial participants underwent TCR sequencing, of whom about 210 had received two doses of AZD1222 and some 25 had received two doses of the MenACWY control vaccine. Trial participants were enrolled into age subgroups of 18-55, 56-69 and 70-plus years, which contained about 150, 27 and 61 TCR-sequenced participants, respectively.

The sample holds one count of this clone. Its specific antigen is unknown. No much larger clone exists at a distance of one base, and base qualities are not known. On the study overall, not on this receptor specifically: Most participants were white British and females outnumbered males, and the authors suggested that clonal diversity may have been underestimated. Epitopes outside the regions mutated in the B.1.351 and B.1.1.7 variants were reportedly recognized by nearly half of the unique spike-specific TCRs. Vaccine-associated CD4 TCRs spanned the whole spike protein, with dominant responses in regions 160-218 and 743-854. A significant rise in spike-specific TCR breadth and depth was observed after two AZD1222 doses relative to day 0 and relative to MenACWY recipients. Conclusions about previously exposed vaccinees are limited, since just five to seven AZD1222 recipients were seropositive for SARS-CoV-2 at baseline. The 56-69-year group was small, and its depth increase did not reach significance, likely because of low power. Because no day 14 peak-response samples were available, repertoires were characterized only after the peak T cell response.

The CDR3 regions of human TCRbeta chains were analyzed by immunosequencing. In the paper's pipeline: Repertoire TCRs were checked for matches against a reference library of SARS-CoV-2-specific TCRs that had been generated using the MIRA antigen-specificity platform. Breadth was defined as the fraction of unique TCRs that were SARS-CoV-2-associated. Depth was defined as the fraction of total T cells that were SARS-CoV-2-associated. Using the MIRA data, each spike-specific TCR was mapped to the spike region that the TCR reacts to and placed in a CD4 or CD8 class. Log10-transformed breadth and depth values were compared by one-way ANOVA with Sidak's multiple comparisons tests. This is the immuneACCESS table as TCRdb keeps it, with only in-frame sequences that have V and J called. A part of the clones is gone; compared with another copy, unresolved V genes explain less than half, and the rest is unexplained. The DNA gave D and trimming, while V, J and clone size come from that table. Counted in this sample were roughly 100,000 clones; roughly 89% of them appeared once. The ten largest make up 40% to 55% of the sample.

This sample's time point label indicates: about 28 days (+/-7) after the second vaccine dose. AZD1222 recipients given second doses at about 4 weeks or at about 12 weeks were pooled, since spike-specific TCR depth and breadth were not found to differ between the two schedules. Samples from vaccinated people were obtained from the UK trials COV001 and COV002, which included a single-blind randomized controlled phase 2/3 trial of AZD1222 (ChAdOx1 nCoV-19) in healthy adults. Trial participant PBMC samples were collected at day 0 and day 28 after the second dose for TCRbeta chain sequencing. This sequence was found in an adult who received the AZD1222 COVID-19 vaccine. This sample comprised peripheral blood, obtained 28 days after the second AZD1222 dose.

Read as DNA, the sequence is TGTGCCAGCAGTTGGACCTCCGCAGATACGCAGTATTTT. It specifies CASSWTSADTQYF. The rearrangement combines TRBV6-5 with TRBJ2-3, with the D gene not confidently named. CDR1 and CDR2 (MNHEY, SVGAGI) derive from the germline V gene. The CDR3 runs 13 residues from the cysteine to the phenylalanine. Kept here is only the CDR3 DNA, which spans 39 bases and is read in frame from base 1. At the junction V is shortened by 4 bases and J by 4 bases, with 9 bases in between.